The TCR beta chain described here comes from a study of control samples from healthy donors and cancer patients. Sequencing was performed with immunoSEQ multiplex PCR; in TCRdb, only in-frame clones are kept and a portion is missing. The data contain roughly 88,000 clones, roughly nine tenths of them singletons. The CDR3 adds up to 13 amino acids, both ends counted. Germline-derived CDR1 and CDR2 are SGHVS and FQNEAQ. As concerns this clone: This likely comes from a read error, as the CDR3 has no conserved phenylalanine or tryptophan at its end. Because the CDR3's place on the DNA is in doubt, the DNA is left out and the CDR3 is given as listed by TCRdb.

This receptor was identified in a man aged 45-60 years in good health. The rearrangement joins TRBV7-8 to TRBJ1-1. The sample taken for sequencing was blood. CDR3 sequence reads: CASSLATGFGTEV.